The subject of this entry is one T cell receptor beta chain. Unmatched junction bases numbered 10, after V lost 4 bases and J lost 4 bases. In germline, CDR1 is SNHLY, CDR2 FYNNEI. The CDR3 is 17 amino acids. The data stem from a study of T cells in localized non-small cell lung cancer. This table comes from immunoSEQ multiplex PCR, and its TCRdb copy is limited to in-frame clones, with some not included. The data hold roughly 40,000 clones, with approximately 81% observed a single time. The sequencing here drew on peripheral blood mononuclear cells, taken before any cancer treatment. This chain links TRBV2 with TRBJ2-1, with TRBD2 matching over 10 bases. The sequence derives from a male donor at least 60 years old with stage II lung adenocarcinoma. CDR3 DNA: TGTGCCAGCAGTGCTAGAGGGACTAGCGAACTTTACAATGAGCAGTTCTTC. Protein sequence: CASSARGTSELYNEQFF. Variable domain in full (rest from reference TRBV2 and TRBJ2-1): EPEVTQTPSHQVTQMGQEVILRCVPISNHLYFYWYRQILGQKVEFLVSFYNNEISEKSEIFDDQFSVERPDGSNFTLKIRSTKLEDSAMYFCASSARGTSELYNEQFFGPGTRLTVL.